The present T cell receptor beta chain was sequenced within a study of PD-1 blockade in mismatch repair-deficient tumors. For the study at large: Enrolled about 2013-2016, patients had progressing, pretreated mismatch repair-deficient cancers of about a dozen types. Study conclusions and caveats: Tumor-resident clones, often absent from pretreatment blood, expanded after pembrolizumab and then contracted.

Worth noting for this clone: The antigen remains unidentified.

Only in-frame clones appear in the TCRdb table, and some are missing; sequencing was by immunoSEQ multiplex PCR. The sample includes some 27,000 clones, roughly 83% seen only once; the top ten take about 3%. All patients were mismatch repair deficient, assessed by either PCR or immunohistochemistry. The TCR-sequenced patients were three responders to pembrolizumab. The TCR sequence derives from an adult with mismatch repair-deficient cancer. Sequencing used PBMCs, obtained before pembrolizumab treatment.

CDR3 sequence reads: CASSLSLGTGEETQYF. The CDR3 nucleotides read TGTGCCAGCAGTTTATCGTTGGGGACAGGAGAAGAGACCCAGTACTTC. The chain uses TRBV27 and TRBJ2-5; TRBD1 agrees at 8 bases. This CDR3 comprises 16 residues. The germline CDR1 and CDR2 sequences are MNHEY and SMNVEV (reference sequence). V lost 0 bases to trimming and J lost 3 bases; unmatched junction nucleotides: 6.